Detailed here is one TCR beta chain. This specimen comes from a study of blood T cell repertoires in COVID-19. Study overall: T cells, B-cell-depleted T cells, or PBMCs provided the cDNA or gDNA that served as material.

In the authors' workflow: Quantification of nucleated cells was approximated via reference gene primer amplification. Sequencing used immunoSEQ multiplex PCR; TCRdb keeps in-frame clones, though not all of them. The V and J calls and the clone size are those of that table, but D and trimming were determined from the DNA. Found here are 30,000 to 40,000 clones, around 87% of them singletons; the top ten hold around 2%. The CDR3 runs to 16 residues. The V gene end was trimmed by 6 bases and the J gene end by 5 bases; junction bases not matched to a gene: 9. CDR1 SGHTA and CDR2 FQGTGA come from the germline V gene.

The J gene is TRBJ2-3, the V gene TRBV7-3, with TRBD2 matching over 12 bases. This receptor was taken from a man in his forties or fifties with active or convalescent COVID-19. Sequenced input: peripheral blood. For the CDR3, the DNA is TGTGCCAGCAGTTCTAGCGGGAGGGCGATTGGAGATACGCAGTATTTT. This translates into CASSSSGRAIGDTQYF.